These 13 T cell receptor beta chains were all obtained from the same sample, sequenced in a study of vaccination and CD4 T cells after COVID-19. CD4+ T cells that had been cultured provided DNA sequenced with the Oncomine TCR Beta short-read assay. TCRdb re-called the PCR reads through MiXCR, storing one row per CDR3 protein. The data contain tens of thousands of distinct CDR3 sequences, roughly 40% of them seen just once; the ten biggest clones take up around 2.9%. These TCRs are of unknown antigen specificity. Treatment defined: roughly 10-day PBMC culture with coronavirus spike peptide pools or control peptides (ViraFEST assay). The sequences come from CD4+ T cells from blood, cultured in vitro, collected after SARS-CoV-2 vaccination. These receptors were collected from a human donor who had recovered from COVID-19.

The CDR3 protein is CASSMVTGDSYGYTF. DNA for the CDR3: TGTGCCAGTAGTATGGTTACAGGGGATAGCTATGGCTACACCTTC. The V call is TRBV19, the J call TRBJ1-2; TRBD1 matches at 7 bases. The CDR3 spans 15 residues. The V gene end was trimmed by 3 bases and the J gene end by 4 bases; junction bases not matched to a gene: 8. Germline lookup yields CDR1 LNHDA and CDR2 SQIVND (reference sequence).

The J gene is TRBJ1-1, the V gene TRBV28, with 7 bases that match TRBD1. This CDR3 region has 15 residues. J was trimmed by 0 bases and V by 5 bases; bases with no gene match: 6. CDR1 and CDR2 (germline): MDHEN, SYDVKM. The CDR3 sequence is CASSLPGQLNTEAFF. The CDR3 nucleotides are TGTGCCAGCAGTCTTCCGGGACAGTTGAACACTGAAGCTTTCTTT.

CDR3 bases: TGTGCCAGCAGCCCCCTGGGTTTTCCGGGAGTGCTCCGCAATGAGCAGTTCTTC. Residues: CASSPLGFPGVLRNEQFF. This chain joins TRBV7-9 and TRBJ2-1, with D possibly TRBD2 on 6 matching bases. Trimming pared 5 bases from V and 6 bases from J, leaving 26 bases between. The CDR3 is made up of 18 amino acids. CDR1 and CDR2 from the germline V gene are SEHNR and FQNEAQ (reference sequence). The variable domain in full, completed from reference TRBV7-9 and TRBJ2-1, reads DTGVSQNPRHKITKRGQNVTFRCDPISEHNRLYWYRQTLGQGPEFLTYFQNEAQLEKSRLLSDRFSAERPKGSFSTLEIQRTEQGDSAMYLCASSPLGFPGVLRNEQFFGPGTRLTVL.

The CDR3 sequence is CASSYRGHVGQTSRYTF. The CDR3 nucleotides read TGTGCCAGCAGTTACCGTGGGCATGTGGGACAGACGTCTCGCTACACCTTC. This chain connects TRBV6-2 or TRBV6-3 to TRBJ1-2, with 7 positions matching TRBD1. CDR1 is MNHEY, CDR2 SVGEGT, per germline. With 2 bases clipped from V and 9 bases from J, the junction kept 18 bases outside the gene matches. This CDR3 spans 17 amino acids.

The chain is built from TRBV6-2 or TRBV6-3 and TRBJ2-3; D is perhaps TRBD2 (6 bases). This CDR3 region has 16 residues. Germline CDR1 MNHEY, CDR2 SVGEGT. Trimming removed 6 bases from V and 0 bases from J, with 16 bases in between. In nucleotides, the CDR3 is TGTGCCAGCAGCCTGACTAGGACCCCAAGCACAGATACGCAGTATTTT. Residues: CASSLTRTPSTDTQYF.

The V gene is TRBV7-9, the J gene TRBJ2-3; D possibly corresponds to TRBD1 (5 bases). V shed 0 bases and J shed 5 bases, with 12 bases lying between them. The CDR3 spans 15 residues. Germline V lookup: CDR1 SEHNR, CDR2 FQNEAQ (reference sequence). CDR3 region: CASSLAGAVGDTQYF. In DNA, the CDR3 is TGTGCCAGCAGCTTAGCAGGGGCAGTGGGAGATACGCAGTATTTT. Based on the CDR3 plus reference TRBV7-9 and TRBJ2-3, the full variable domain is DTGVSQNPRHKITKRGQNVTFRCDPISEHNRLYWYRQTLGQGPEFLTYFQNEAQLEKSRLLSDRFSAERPKGSFSTLEIQRTEQGDSAMYLCASSLAGAVGDTQYFGPGTRLTVL.

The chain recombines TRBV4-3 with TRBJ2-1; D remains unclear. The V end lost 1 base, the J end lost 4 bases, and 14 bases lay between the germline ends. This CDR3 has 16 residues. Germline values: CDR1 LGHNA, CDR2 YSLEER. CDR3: CASSQGFGDVYNEQFF. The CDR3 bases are TGCGCCAGCAGCCAAGGGTTCGGAGACGTATACAATGAGCAGTTCTTC.

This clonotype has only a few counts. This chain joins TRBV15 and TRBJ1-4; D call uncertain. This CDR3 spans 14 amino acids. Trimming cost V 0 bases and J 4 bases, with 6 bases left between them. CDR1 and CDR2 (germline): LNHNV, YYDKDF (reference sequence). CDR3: CATSREWSNEKLFF. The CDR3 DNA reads TGTGCCACCAGCAGAGAGTGGAGTAATGAAAAACTGTTTTTT.

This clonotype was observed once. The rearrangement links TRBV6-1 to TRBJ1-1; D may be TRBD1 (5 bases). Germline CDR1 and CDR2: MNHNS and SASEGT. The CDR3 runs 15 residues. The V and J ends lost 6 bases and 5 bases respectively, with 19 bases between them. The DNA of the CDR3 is TGTGCCAGCAGCCGACTGGGACCCTCGGGTACTGAAGCTTTCTTT. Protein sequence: CASSRLGPSGTEAFF.

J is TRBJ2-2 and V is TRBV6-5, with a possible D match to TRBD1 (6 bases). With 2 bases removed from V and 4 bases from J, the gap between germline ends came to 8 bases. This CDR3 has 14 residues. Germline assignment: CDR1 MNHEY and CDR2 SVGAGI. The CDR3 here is CASSYNRVTGELFF. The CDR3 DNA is TGTGCCAGCAGTTACAACAGGGTCACCGGGGAGCTGTTTTTT.

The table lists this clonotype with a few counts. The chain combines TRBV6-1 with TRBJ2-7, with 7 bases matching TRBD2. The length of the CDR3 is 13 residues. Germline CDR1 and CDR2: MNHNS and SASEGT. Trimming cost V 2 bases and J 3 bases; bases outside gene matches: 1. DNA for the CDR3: TGTGCCAGCAGTGAAAGGACTAGCTACGAGCAGTACTTC. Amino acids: CASSERTSYEQYF.

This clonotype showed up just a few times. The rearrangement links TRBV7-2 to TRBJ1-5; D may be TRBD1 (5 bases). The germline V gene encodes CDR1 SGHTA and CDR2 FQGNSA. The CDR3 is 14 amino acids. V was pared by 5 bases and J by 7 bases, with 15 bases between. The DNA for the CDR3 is TGTGCCAGCAGCCTAGTAAGGGGTGGGCAGCCCCAGCATTTT. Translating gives CASSLVRGGQPQHF.

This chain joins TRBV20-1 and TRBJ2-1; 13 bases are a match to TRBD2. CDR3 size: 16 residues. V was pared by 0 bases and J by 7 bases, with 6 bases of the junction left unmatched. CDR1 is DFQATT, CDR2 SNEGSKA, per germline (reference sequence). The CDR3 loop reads CSARDRLAGGRNEQFF. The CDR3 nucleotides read TGCAGTGCTAGAGACCGACTAGCGGGGGGTAGGAATGAGCAGTTCTTC.